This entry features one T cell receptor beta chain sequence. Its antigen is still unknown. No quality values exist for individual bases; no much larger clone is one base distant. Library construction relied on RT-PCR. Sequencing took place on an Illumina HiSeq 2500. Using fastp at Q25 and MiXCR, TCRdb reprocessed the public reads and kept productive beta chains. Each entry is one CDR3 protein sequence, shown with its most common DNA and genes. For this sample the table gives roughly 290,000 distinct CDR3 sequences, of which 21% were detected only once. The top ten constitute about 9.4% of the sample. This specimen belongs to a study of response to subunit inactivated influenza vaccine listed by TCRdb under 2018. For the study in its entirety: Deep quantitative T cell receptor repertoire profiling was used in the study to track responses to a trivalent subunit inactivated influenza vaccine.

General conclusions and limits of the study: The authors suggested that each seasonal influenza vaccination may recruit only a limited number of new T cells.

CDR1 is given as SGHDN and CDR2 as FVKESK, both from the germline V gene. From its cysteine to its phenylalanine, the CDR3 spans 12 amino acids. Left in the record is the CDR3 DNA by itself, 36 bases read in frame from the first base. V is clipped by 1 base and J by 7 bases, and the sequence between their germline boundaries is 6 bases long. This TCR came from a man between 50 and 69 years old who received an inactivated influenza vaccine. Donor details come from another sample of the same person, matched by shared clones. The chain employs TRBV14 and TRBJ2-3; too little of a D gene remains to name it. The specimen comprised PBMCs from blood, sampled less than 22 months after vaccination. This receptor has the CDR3 CASSQVLYTQYF. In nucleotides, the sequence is TGTGCCAGCAGCCAAGTCCTTTATACGCAGTATTTT.